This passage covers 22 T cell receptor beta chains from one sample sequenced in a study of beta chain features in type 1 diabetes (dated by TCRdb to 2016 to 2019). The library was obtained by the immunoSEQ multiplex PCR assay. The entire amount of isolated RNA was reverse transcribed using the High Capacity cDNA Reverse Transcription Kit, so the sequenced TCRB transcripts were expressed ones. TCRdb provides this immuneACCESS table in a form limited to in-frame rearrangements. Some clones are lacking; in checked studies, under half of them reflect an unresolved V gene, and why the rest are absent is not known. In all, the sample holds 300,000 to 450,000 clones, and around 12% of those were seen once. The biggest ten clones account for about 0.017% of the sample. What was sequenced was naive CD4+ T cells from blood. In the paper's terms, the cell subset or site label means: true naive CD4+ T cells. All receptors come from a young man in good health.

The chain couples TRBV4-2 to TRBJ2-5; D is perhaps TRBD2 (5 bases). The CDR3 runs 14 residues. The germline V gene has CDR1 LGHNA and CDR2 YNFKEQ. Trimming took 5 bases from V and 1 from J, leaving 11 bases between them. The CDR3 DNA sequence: TGTGCCAGCAGCTCTCCGGGGAGCCAAGAGACCCAGTACTTC. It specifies CASSSPGSQETQYF.

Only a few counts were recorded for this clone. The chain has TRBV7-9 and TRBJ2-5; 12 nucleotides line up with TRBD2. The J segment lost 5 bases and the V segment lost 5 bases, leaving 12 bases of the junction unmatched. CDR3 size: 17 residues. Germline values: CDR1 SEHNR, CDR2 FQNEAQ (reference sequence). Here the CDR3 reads CASSLGLAGLSGETQYF. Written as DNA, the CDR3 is TGTGCCAGCAGCCTCGGACTAGCGGGACTATCCGGGGAGACCCAGTACTTC.

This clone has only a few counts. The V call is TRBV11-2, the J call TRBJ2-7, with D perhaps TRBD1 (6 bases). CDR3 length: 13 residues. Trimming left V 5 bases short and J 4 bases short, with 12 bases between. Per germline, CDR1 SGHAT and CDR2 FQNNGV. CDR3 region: CASSNRRGYEQYF. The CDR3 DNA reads TGTGCCAGCAGCAACCGCAGGGGTTACGAGCAGTACTTC. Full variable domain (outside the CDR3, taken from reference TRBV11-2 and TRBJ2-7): EAGVAQSPRYKIIEKRQSVAFWCNPISGHATLYWYQQILGQGPKLLIQFQNNGVVDDSQLPKDRFSAERLKGVDSTLKIQPAKLEDSAVYLCASSNRRGYEQYFGPGTRLTVT.

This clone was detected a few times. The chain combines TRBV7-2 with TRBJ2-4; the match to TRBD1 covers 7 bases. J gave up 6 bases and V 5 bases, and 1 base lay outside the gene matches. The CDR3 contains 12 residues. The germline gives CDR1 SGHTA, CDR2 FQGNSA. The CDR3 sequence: CASSRQGNIQYF. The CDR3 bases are TGTGCCAGCAGCCGACAGGGAAACATTCAGTACTTC.

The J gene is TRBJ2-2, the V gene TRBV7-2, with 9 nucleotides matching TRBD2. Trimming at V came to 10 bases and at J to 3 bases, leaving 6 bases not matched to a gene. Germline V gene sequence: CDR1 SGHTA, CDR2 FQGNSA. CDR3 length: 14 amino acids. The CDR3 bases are TGTGCCATCGAGCGGGGGGTACACACCGGGGAGCTGTTTTTT. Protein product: CAIERGVHTGELFF.

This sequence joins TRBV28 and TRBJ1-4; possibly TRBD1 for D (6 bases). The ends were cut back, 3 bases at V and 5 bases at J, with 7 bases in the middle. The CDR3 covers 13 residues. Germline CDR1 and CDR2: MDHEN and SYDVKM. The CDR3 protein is CASSFQGNEKLFF. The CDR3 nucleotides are TGTGCCAGCAGTTTTCAGGGGAATGAAAAACTGTTTTTT.

The CDR3 sequence: CASSSRTSGHTDTQYF. The CDR3 DNA reads as TGTGCCAGCAGCTCCCGGACTAGCGGGCACACAGATACGCAGTATTTT. This chain joins TRBV13 and TRBJ2-3, with 11 bases matching TRBD2. The germline CDR1 and CDR2 sequences are PRHDT and FYEKMQ (reference sequence). Trimming at V came to 4 bases and at J to 2 bases, leaving 5 bases not matched to a gene. CDR3 size: 16 residues.

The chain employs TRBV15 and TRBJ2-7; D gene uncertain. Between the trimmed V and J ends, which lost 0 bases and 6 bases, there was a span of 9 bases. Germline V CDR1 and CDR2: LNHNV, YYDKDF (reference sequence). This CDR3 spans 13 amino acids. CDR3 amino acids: CATSRDRALEQYF. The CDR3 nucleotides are TGTGCCACCAGCAGAGACCGAGCTCTCGAGCAGTACTTC.

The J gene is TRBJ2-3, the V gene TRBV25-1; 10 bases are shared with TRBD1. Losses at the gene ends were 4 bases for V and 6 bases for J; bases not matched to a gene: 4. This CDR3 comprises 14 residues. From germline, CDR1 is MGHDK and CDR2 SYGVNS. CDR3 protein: CASSGQGARDTQYF. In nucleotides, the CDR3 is TGTGCCAGCAGTGGACAGGGGGCGCGGGATACGCAGTATTTT.

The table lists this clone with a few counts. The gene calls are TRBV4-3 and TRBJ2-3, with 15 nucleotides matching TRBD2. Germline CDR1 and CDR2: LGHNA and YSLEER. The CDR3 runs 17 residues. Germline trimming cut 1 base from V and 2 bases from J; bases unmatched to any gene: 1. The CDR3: CASSQGTSGGVTDTQYF. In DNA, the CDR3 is TGCGCCAGCAGCCAAGGGACTAGCGGGGGGGTCACAGATACGCAGTATTTT.

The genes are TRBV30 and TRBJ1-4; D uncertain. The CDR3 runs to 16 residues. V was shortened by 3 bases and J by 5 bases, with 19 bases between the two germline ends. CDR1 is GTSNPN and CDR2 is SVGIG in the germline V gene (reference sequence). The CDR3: CAWRPIYGSTNEKLFF. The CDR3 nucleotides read TGTGCCTGGAGACCGATCTACGGGAGTACAAATGAAAAACTGTTTTTT.

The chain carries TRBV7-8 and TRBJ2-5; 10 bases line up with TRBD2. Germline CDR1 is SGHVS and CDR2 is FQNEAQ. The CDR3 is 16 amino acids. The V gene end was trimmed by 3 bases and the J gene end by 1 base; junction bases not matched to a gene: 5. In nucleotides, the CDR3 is TGTGCCAGCAGCTTCCTCATAGCGGGGGGCCAAGAGACCCAGTACTTC. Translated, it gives CASSFLIAGGQETQYF. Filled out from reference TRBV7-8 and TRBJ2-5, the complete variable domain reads GAGVSQSPRYKVAKRGQDVALRCDPISGHVSLFWYQQALGQGPEFLTYFQNEAQLDKSGLPSDRFFAERPEGSVSTLKIQRTQQEDSAVYLCASSFLIAGGQETQYFGPGTRLLVL.

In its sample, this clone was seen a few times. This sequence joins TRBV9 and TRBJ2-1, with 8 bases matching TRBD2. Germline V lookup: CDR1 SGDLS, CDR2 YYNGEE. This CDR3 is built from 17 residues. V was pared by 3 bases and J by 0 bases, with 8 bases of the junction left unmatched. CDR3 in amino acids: CASSGKAGVSSYNEQFF. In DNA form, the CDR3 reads TGTGCCAGCAGCGGTAAAGCGGGGGTAAGCTCCTACAATGAGCAGTTCTTC.

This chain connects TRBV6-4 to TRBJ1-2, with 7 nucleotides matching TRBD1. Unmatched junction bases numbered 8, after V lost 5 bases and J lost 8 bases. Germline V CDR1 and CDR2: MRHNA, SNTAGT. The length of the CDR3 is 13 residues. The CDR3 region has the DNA TGTGCCAGCAGTATATACAGGGGTGCCGGCTACACCTTC. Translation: CASSIYRGAGYTF.

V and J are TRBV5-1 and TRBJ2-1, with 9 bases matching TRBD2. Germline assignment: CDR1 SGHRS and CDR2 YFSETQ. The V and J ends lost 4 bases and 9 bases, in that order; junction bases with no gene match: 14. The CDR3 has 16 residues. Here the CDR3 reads CASSPGVTSGSSEQFF. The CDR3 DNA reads TGCGCCAGCAGCCCCGGGGTGACTAGCGGATCCAGTGAGCAGTTCTTC. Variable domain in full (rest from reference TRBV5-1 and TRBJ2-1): KAGVTQTPRYLIKTRGQQVTLSCSPISGHRSVSWYQQTPGQGLQFLFEYFSETQRNKGNFPGRFSGRQFSNSRSEMNVSTLELGDSALYLCASSPGVTSGSSEQFFGPGTRLTVL.

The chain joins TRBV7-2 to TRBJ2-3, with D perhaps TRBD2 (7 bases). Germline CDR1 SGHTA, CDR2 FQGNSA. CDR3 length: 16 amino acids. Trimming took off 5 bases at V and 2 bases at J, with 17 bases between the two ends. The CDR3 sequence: CASSTGTTSFTDTQYF. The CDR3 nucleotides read TGTGCCAGCAGCACAGGGACTACTTCATTCACAGATACGCAGTATTTT. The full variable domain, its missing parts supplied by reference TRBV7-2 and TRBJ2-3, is GAGVSQSPSNKVTEKGKDVELRCDPISGHTALYWYRQSLGQGLEFLIYFQGNSAPDKSGLPSDRFSAERTGGSVSTLTIQRTQQEDSAVYLCASSTGTTSFTDTQYFGPGTRLTVL.

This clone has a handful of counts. The CDR3 DNA is TGTGCCAGCAGCCCGTGGACTAGCGTTGGGGTTGAGCAGTACTTC. Translated: CASSPWTSVGVEQYF. The chain recombines TRBV7-2 with TRBJ2-7; 9 bases match TRBD2. CDR1 and CDR2 from the germline V gene are SGHTA and FQGNSA. Trimming removed 5 bases from V and 7 bases from J; junction bases left unmatched: 12. This CDR3 has 15 residues.

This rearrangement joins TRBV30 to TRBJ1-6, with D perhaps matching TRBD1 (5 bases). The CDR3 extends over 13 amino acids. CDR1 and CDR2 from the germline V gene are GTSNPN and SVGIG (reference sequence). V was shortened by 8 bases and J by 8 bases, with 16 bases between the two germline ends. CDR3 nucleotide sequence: TGTGCCGTGCGGGGGTTCGTTGATTCACCCCTCCACTTT. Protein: CAVRGFVDSPLHF.

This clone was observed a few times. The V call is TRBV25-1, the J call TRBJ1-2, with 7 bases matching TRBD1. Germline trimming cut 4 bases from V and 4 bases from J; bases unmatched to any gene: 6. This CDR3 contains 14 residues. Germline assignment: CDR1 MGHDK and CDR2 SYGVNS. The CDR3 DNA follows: TGTGCCAGCAGTGTTCCGGGACAGAGCTATGGCTACACCTTC. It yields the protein CASSVPGQSYGYTF.

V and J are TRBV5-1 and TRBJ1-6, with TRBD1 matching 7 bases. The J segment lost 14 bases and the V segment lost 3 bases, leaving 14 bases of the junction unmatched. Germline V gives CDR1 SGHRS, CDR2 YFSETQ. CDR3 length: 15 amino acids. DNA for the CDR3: TGCGCCAGCAGCTCGACAGGGCCCGCCAAGGTGACCCTCCACTTT. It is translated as CASSSTGPAKVTLHF.

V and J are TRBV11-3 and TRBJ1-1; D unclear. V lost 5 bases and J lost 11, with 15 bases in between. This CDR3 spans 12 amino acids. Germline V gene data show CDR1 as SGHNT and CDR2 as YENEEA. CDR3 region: CASSRDQERAFF. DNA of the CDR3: TGTGCCAGCAGCCGTGATCAGGAGCGGGCTTTCTTT.

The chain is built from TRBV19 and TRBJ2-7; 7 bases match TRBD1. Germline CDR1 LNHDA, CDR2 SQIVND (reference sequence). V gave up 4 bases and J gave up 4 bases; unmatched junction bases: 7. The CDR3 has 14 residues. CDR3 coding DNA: TGTGCCAGTAGTAGACAGGGTGAAGCATACGAGCAGTACTTC. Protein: CASSRQGEAYEQYF.